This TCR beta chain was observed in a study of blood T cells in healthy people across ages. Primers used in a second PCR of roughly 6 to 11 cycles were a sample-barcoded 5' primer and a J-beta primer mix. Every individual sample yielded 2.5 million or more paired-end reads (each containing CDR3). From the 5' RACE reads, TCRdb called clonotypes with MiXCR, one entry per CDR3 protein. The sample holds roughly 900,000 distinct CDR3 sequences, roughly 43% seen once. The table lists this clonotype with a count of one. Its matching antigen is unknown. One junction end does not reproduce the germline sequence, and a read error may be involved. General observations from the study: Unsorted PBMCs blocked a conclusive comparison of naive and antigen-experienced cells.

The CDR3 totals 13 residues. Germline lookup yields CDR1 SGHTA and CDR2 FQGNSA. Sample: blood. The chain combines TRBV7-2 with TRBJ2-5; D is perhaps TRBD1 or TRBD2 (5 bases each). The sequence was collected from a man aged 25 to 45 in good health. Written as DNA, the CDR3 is TGTGCCAACAGCCAAGGGACCGAAGAGACCCAGTACTTC. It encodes CANSQGTEETQYF.